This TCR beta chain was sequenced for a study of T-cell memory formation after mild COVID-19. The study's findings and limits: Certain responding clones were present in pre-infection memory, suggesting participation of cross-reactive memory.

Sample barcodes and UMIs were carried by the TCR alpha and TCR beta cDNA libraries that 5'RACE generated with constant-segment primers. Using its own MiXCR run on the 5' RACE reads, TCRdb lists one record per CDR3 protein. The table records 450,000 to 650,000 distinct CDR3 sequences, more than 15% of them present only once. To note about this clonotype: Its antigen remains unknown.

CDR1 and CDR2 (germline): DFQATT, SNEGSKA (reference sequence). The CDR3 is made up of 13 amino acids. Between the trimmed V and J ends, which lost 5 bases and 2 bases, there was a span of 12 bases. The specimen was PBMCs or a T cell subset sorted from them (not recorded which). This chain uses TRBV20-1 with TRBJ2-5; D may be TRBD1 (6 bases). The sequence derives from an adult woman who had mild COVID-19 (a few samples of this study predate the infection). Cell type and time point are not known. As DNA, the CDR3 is TGCAGTGCTGCCGGACAGAGACAAGAGACCCAGTACTTC. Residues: CSAAGQRQETQYF.